The rows below give T cell receptor beta chains drawn from one sample of a study of blood T cell repertoires in COVID-19. Method: immunoSEQ multiplex PCR; TCRdb's copy keeps in-frame clones and lacks some. Of roughly 150,000 clones listed, over 75% were seen once; the top ten hold about 6%. The specimen sequenced was PBMCs or T cells enriched from blood (not recorded which). The receptors were sampled from a woman in her thirties or forties with acute COVID-19. CDR3s include the opening cysteine and the closing phenylalanine or tryptophan.

V gene,J gene,CDR3 protein
TRBV14,TRBJ2-1,CASSQDRSSGRASEQFF
TRBV9,TRBJ1-2,CASSVGGQSYGYTF
TRBV7-7,TRBJ2-1,CASSLGETSGESYNEQFF
TRBV7-9,TRBJ2-1,CASSLQTSGYNEQFF
TRBV24-1,TRBJ2-1,CATSDREVYNEQFF
TRBV14,TRBJ2-2,CASSRRGASNTGELFF
TRBV6-5,TRBJ1-4,CASRPTGPANEKLFF
TRBV27,TRBJ2-1,CASSLGDSRWDEQFF
TRBV19,TRBJ2-1,CASRAGPSYNEQFF
TRBV5-1,TRBJ2-2,CASSPGQGWTGELFF
TRBV19,TRBJ2-4,CASSPLGQDLGNIQYF
TRBV11-3,TRBJ1-4,CASSSGTGNEKLFF
TRBV5-1,TRBJ2-1,CASRGEGGSSYNEQFF
TRBV3-1/TRBV3-2,TRBJ1-1,CASSRHSRDRGEAFF
TRBV19,TRBJ1-2,CASSIAPGSYTF
TRBV6-1,TRBJ1-3,CASSEARQSSGNTIYF
TRBV7-9,TRBJ2-7,CASSFTGDPSYEQYF
TRBV9,TRBJ2-2,CASSPETGGGELFF
TRBV9,TRBJ2-7,CASSVGGGTYEQYF
TRBV18,TRBJ2-1,CASSPKGRTSGRAFGHSYNEQFF
TRBV6-5,TRBJ1-1,CASRWGVQVTEAFF
TRBV30,TRBJ2-1,CAWSLGQRAYNEQFF
TRBV7-8,TRBJ2-3,CASSLGEGGVADTQYF
TRBV7-3,TRBJ2-2,CASSFAGKLARNPTNTGELFF
TRBV19,TRBJ1-1,CASSYLTEAFF
TRBV2,TRBJ1-6,CASGRQSSYNSPLHF
TRBV7-3,TRBJ2-5,CASSRGGLMEETQYF
TRBV11-2,TRBJ1-5,CASSLGLDSNQPQHF
TRBV12-3/TRBV12-4,TRBJ2-2,CASSLTGAGELFF
TRBV10-2,TRBJ2-5,CASSEETGSVETQYF
TRBV2,TRBJ1-2,CASTGGTGSYGYTF
TRBV7-6,TRBJ2-3,CASSQPDRGSFTDTQYF
TRBV6-1,TRBJ2-7,CASSEASRSAGETRAYEQYF
TRBV27,TRBJ1-2,CASSLRDTNYGYTF
TRBV25-1,TRBJ2-2,CASSDQTSGSNTGELFF
TRBV11-2,TRBJ1-5,CASSPPRLSNQPQHF
TRBV6-2/TRBV6-3,TRBJ1-5,CASSIGQGGQPQHF
TRBV9,TRBJ2-1,CASSGTTAYNEQFF
TRBV7-9,TRBJ2-3,CASSFLLADPTDTQYF
TRBV2,TRBJ1-3,CASSEGTAYTIYF
TRBV18,TRBJ2-2,CASSPLNAGELFF
TRBV5-1,TRBJ2-5,CASSFGGFETQYF
TRBV18,TRBJ1-1,CASSPSGDKNTEAFF
TRBV10-1,TRBJ2-1,CASSESIGGGSAEQFF
TRBV9,TRBJ2-1,CASSVVSGGGANEQFF
TRBV5-1,TRBJ1-2,CASSLDSYGYTF
TRBV5-1,TRBJ2-5,CASSSGQGETQYF
TRBV2,TRBJ2-5,CASSGNSGRVETQYF
TRBV7-2,TRBJ2-5,CASSLGGGLETQYF
TRBV14,TRBJ2-5,CASSPHALAGQETQYF
TRBV24-1,TRBJ2-7,CATSDLPGQGQREQYF
TRBV24-1,TRBJ1-2,CATSDTGVFGGYTF
TRBV5-4,TRBJ2-3,CASSTRLGTSGRADTDTQYF
TRBV5-6,TRBJ1-2,CASSLAGGYTF